These T cell receptor beta chains were read from a single sample in a study of blood T cell repertoires in COVID-19. Repertoires were generated with immunoSEQ multiplex PCR, while TCRdb's copy carries only in-frame clones and drops some. This table holds 100,000 to 120,000 clones, approximately 85% found once. Sequencing was performed on peripheral blood. The receptor set was obtained from a woman aged 55-70 years with COVID-19, enrolled during active disease. Both conserved end residues are part of each CDR3. D genes are given only for firm matches. Clone size appears in some rows only: once, few, many, or a class for an expanded clone.

j_gene: TRBJ2-7
len: 13
abundance: NA
d_gene: NA
v_gene: TRBV6-2/TRBV6-3
CDR3aa: CASSYAGTQKSNF
CDR3nt: TGTGCCAGCAGTTACGCCGGGACTCAGAAATCAAACTTC

j_gene: TRBJ2-7
len: 15
abundance: NA
d_gene: TRBD2
v_gene: TRBV6-5
CDR3aa: CASSRREAGWYEQYF
CDR3nt: TGTGCCAGCAGCCGACGGGAAGCGGGATGGTACGAGCAGTACTTC

j_gene: TRBJ1-2
len: 14
abundance: NA
d_gene: NA
v_gene: TRBV5-4
CDR3aa: CASRREWDVYGYTF
CDR3nt: TGTGCCAGCCGCAGGGAATGGGATGTTTATGGCTACACCTTC

j_gene: TRBJ1-5
len: 13
abundance: NA
d_gene: NA
v_gene: TRBV5-8
CDR3aa: CASNRQMDQPQHF
CDR3nt: TGTGCCAGTAACCGACAGATGGATCAGCCCCAGCATTTT

j_gene: TRBJ1-3
len: 16
abundance: NA
d_gene: NA
v_gene: TRBV10-1
CDR3aa: CASRPIPGGSGNTIYF
CDR3nt: TGCGCCAGCAGACCAATACCGGGGGGCTCTGGAAACACCATATATTTT

j_gene: TRBJ2-2
len: 15
abundance: NA
d_gene: TRBD1
v_gene: TRBV5-6
CDR3aa: CASSFRGRYVGELFF
CDR3nt: TGTGCCAGCAGCTTCAGGGGGCGTTATGTCGGGGAGCTGTTTTTT

j_gene: TRBJ1-1
len: 17
abundance: NA
d_gene: NA
v_gene: TRBV30
CDR3aa: CALNTEPGDYGYTEAFF
CDR3nt: TGTGCCTTGAATACCGAGCCCGGGGACTACGGGTACACTGAAGCTTTCTTT

j_gene: TRBJ1-3
len: 17
abundance: NA
d_gene: TRBD1
v_gene: TRBV5-1
CDR3aa: CASSLVGGQGSGNTIYF
CDR3nt: TGCGCCAGCAGCTTGGTCGGGGGACAGGGGAGCGGAAACACCATATATTTT

j_gene: TRBJ1-2
len: 15
abundance: NA
d_gene: TRBD1
v_gene: TRBV30
CDR3aa: CAWTNRQGASFGYTF
CDR3nt: TGTGCCTGGACCAATAGACAGGGGGCTTCATTTGGCTACACCTTC

j_gene: TRBJ2-7
len: 14
abundance: NA
d_gene: NA
v_gene: TRBV18
CDR3aa: CASSPPSGSHEQYF
CDR3nt: TGTGCCAGCTCACCCCCATCGGGGAGCCACGAGCAGTACTTC

j_gene: TRBJ2-3
len: 15
abundance: NA
d_gene: TRBD2
v_gene: TRBV5-5
CDR3aa: CASSLLAGLTDTQYF
CDR3nt: TGTGCCAGCAGCTTGCTAGCGGGGCTCACAGATACGCAGTATTTT

j_gene: TRBJ2-5
len: 16
abundance: NA
d_gene: TRBD2
v_gene: TRBV7-2
CDR3aa: CASSRASSGGGETQYF
CDR3nt: TGTGCCAGCAGCAGGGCGTCCAGCGGGGGTGGGGAGACCCAGTACTTC

j_gene: TRBJ1-1
len: 15
abundance: NA
d_gene: NA
v_gene: TRBV9
CDR3aa: CASSVGWTANTEAFF
CDR3nt: TGTGCCAGCAGCGTAGGTTGGACAGCTAACACTGAAGCTTTCTTT

j_gene: TRBJ2-3
len: 16
abundance: NA
d_gene: NA
v_gene: TRBV4-1
CDR3aa: CASSQEGAGPTDTQYF
CDR3nt: TGCGCCAGCAGCCAAGAAGGAGCGGGCCCCACAGATACGCAGTATTTT

j_gene: TRBJ2-2
len: 13
abundance: NA
d_gene: TRBD1
v_gene: TRBV30
CDR3aa: CAWWTGVAGELFF
CDR3nt: TGTGCCTGGTGGACAGGGGTAGCCGGGGAGCTGTTTTTT

j_gene: TRBJ1-5
len: 14
abundance: NA
d_gene: NA
v_gene: TRBV25-1
CDR3aa: CASSGREGNQPQHF
CDR3nt: TGTGCCAGCAGTGGTCGGGAGGGCAATCAGCCCCAGCATTTT

j_gene: TRBJ1-6
len: 17
abundance: NA
d_gene: TRBD1
v_gene: TRBV5-4
CDR3aa: CASSWSGGGLNNSPLHF
CDR3nt: TGTGCCAGCAGCTGGAGTGGAGGGGGCCTGAATAATTCACCCCTCCACTTT

j_gene: TRBJ2-7
len: 13
abundance: NA
d_gene: TRBD2
v_gene: TRBV30
CDR3aa: CAWRGGRDSEQYF
CDR3nt: TGTGCCTGGCGCGGGGGGCGGGATTCCGAGCAGTACTTC

j_gene: TRBJ2-7
len: 16
abundance: once
d_gene: TRBD1
v_gene: TRBV6-2/TRBV6-3
CDR3aa: CASSYSQGRSEYEQYF
CDR3nt: TGTGCCAGCAGTTACTCACAGGGGAGAAGTGAATACGAGCAGTACTTC

j_gene: TRBJ1-6
len: 17
abundance: NA
d_gene: NA
v_gene: TRBV30
CDR3aa: CAWSLPGLRRVNSPLHF
CDR3nt: TGTGCCTGGAGTCTCCCGGGACTTAGGAGGGTAAATTCACCCCTCCACTTT

j_gene: TRBJ1-6
len: 14
abundance: few
d_gene: NA
v_gene: TRBV7-2
CDR3aa: CASSLAGDNSPLHF
CDR3nt: TGTGCCAGCAGCTTAGCAGGGGATAATTCACCCCTCCACTTT

j_gene: TRBJ2-2
len: 13
abundance: NA
d_gene: NA
v_gene: TRBV27
CDR3aa: CASSYQNTGELFF
CDR3nt: TGTGCCAGCAGCTATCAAAACACCGGGGAGCTGTTTTTT

j_gene: TRBJ2-1
len: 16
abundance: NA
d_gene: TRBD2
v_gene: TRBV9
CDR3aa: CASSVLAGGPGNEQFF
CDR3nt: TGTGCCAGCAGCGTTCTAGCGGGGGGGCCGGGGAATGAGCAGTTCTTC

j_gene: TRBJ2-6
len: 16
abundance: NA
d_gene: TRBD1
v_gene: TRBV25-1
CDR3aa: CASSPFDRDGANVLTF
CDR3nt: TGTGCCAGCAGTCCCTTCGACAGGGATGGGGCCAACGTCCTGACTTTC

j_gene: TRBJ1-6
len: 17
abundance: NA
d_gene: TRBD1
v_gene: TRBV27
CDR3aa: CASSPWTGVSYNSPLHF
CDR3nt: TGTGCCAGCAGTCCCTGGACAGGGGTATCCTATAATTCACCCCTCCACTTT

j_gene: TRBJ1-1
len: 13
abundance: once
d_gene: TRBD1
v_gene: TRBV19
CDR3aa: CASSPDRGTEAFF
CDR3nt: TGTGCCAGTAGCCCGGACAGGGGGACTGAAGCTTTCTTT

j_gene: TRBJ1-6
len: 13
abundance: few
d_gene: NA
v_gene: TRBV29-1
CDR3aa: CSVQDSYNSPLHF
CDR3nt: TGCAGCGTGCAGGACTCCTATAATTCACCCCTCCACTTT

j_gene: TRBJ1-1
len: 17
abundance: NA
d_gene: NA
v_gene: TRBV7-2
CDR3aa: CASSLVPRGAGNTEAFF
CDR3nt: TGTGCCAGCAGCTTAGTTCCCAGGGGCGCCGGGAACACTGAAGCTTTCTTT

j_gene: TRBJ1-1
len: 16
abundance: NA
d_gene: NA
v_gene: TRBV6-5
CDR3aa: CASSYRGSGLSSEAFF
CDR3nt: TGTGCCAGCAGTTACAGGGGTTCGGGACTCTCTTCTGAAGCTTTCTTT

j_gene: TRBJ2-7
len: 16
abundance: NA
d_gene: TRBD2
v_gene: TRBV27
CDR3aa: CASSLAGTSGPLEQYF
CDR3nt: TGTGCCAGCAGTTTAGCTGGGACTAGCGGACCTCTTGAGCAGTACTTC

j_gene: TRBJ2-5
len: 15
abundance: NA
d_gene: TRBD2
v_gene: TRBV6-5
CDR3aa: CASSYGGGYQETQYF
CDR3nt: TGTGCCAGCAGTTACGGCGGGGGTTACCAAGAGACCCAGTACTTC

j_gene: TRBJ2-1
len: 13
abundance: NA
d_gene: NA
v_gene: TRBV6-5
CDR3aa: CASVPSPLDEQFF
CDR3nt: TGTGCCAGCGTTCCGAGCCCCTTGGATGAGCAGTTCTTC

j_gene: TRBJ2-1
len: 13
abundance: once
d_gene: TRBD1
v_gene: TRBV29-1
CDR3aa: CSVTTGGNNEQFF
CDR3nt: TGCAGCGTGACGACAGGGGGAAACAATGAGCAGTTCTTC

j_gene: TRBJ1-4
len: 13
abundance: NA
d_gene: NA
v_gene: TRBV7-9
CDR3aa: CASSLALNEKLFF
CDR3nt: TGTGCCAGCAGCTTAGCCTTAAATGAAAAACTGTTTTTT

j_gene: TRBJ2-7
len: 13
abundance: NA
d_gene: TRBD2
v_gene: TRBV6-6
CDR3aa: CASSPGGSYEQYF
CDR3nt: TGTGCCAGCAGCCCCGGGGGGAGTTACGAGCAGTACTTC

j_gene: TRBJ1-5
len: 15
abundance: few
d_gene: NA
v_gene: TRBV9
CDR3aa: CASRPATGGDQPQHF
CDR3nt: TGTGCCAGCAGACCCGCGACAGGTGGAGATCAGCCCCAGCATTTT

j_gene: TRBJ1-2
len: 13
abundance: NA
d_gene: NA
v_gene: TRBV9
CDR3aa: CASSSNPTYGYTF
CDR3nt: TGTGCCAGCAGCTCTAATCCTACCTATGGCTACACCTTC

j_gene: TRBJ1-1
len: 17
abundance: NA
d_gene: NA
v_gene: TRBV4-2
CDR3aa: CASSQSSGGRGHTEAFF
CDR3nt: TGTGCCAGCAGCCAATCGTCTGGGGGGCGGGGGCACACTGAAGCTTTCTTT

j_gene: TRBJ2-5
len: 15
abundance: NA
d_gene: NA
v_gene: TRBV6-5
CDR3aa: CASSPLWTQGKTQYF
CDR3nt: TGTGCCAGCAGCCCCCTCTGGACGCAGGGGAAGACCCAGTACTTC

j_gene: TRBJ1-1
len: 12
abundance: NA
d_gene: TRBD1
v_gene: TRBV6-5
CDR3aa: CASSHRGTEAFF
CDR3nt: TGTGCCAGCAGCCACAGGGGGACTGAAGCTTTCTTT

j_gene: TRBJ1-6
len: 14
abundance: NA
d_gene: NA
v_gene: TRBV10-1
CDR3aa: CASSERQGNSPLHF
CDR3nt: TGCGCCAGCAGTGAGCGGCAGGGAAATTCACCCCTCCACTTT

j_gene: TRBJ1-1
len: 13
abundance: NA
d_gene: NA
v_gene: TRBV18
CDR3aa: CASSQGPNTEAFF
CDR3nt: TGTGCCAGCTCCCAGGGTCCGAACACTGAAGCTTTCTTT

j_gene: TRBJ2-1
len: 16
abundance: NA
d_gene: TRBD1
v_gene: TRBV7-6
CDR3aa: CASSPGLGTGVGEQFF
CDR3nt: TGTGCCAGCAGCCCGGGACTAGGGACAGGGGTCGGTGAGCAGTTCTTC